This section outlines one T cell receptor (beta chain) sequence together with its context. Its antigen is unidentified. TCRdb redid the calling of the reads with MiXCR, one entry per CDR3 protein. The data hold about 740,000 distinct CDR3 sequences, with 35% observed a single time. Germline CDR1 is MNHNS and CDR2 is SASEGT. The CDR3 is made up of 16 amino acids. The V and J ends lost 1 base and 2 bases respectively, with 12 bases between them. The record originates from a study of T cell repertoires in cytomegalovirus infection. Study at large: Matching HLA type and CMV infection were both indicated by public TCR beta signatures.

Findings of the study overall: CMV-specific TCR beta clonotypes restricted by HLA-C were the ones dominating the ex vivo response. The cumulative frequency of public TCR beta families distinguished individuals who carried CMV together with the relevant HLA.

The chain uses TRBV6-1 and TRBJ1-5; D unresolved. The source of this sequence is a human donor in good health (CMV status not recorded). Some clones in this sample may be carry-over from other donors' samples. Sequencing was carried out using PBMCs. The CDR3 DNA is TGTGCCAGCAGTGAAGTAGGTATGACTGGCAATCAGCCCCAGCATTTT. Protein sequence: CASSEVGMTGNQPQHF.